Shown below are 16 T cell receptor beta chains from a single sample sequenced in a study of blood T cell repertoires in COVID-19. Sequencing used immunoSEQ multiplex PCR; TCRdb keeps in-frame clones, though not all of them. Here the sample spans around 300,000 clones, around 83% being singletons. Sequencing was performed on peripheral blood. The receptors derive from a young man with active or convalescent COVID-19.

J is TRBJ1-4 and V is TRBV21-1; the D call of TRBD1 is as the table states it, not checked on the DNA. TRBV21-1 is reported as a pseudogene. This CDR3 contains 18 residues. CDR3 amino acids: CASSKEAVRGLRNEKLFF. CDR3 bases: TGTGCCAGCAGCAAAGAGGCGGTCAGGGGGCTGAGGAATGAAAAACTGTTTTTT.

The genes are TRBV11-3 and TRBJ1-1; the D gene is possibly TRBD1 (5 bases). V was pared by 5 bases and J by 5 bases, with 18 bases between. The germline gives CDR1 SGHNT, CDR2 YENEEA. The CDR3 has 15 residues. CDR3 in DNA: TGTGCCAGCAGCCGCGACATAGGGGCCCGGACTGAAGCTTTCTTT. Amino acid sequence: CASSRDIGARTEAFF.

The chain employs TRBV10-3 and TRBJ2-7, with D hard to call. CDR3 length: 11 amino acids. V gave up 0 bases and J gave up 6 bases, with 3 bases separating them. Per germline, CDR1 ENHRY and CDR2 SYGVKD. In nucleotides, the CDR3 is TGTGCCATCAGTGAGTCGAGCGAGCAGTACTTC. Its translation: CAISESSEQYF.

The chain links TRBV4-3 to TRBJ1-3; 9 bases map to TRBD1. This CDR3 contains 17 residues. Germline V lookup: CDR1 LGHNA, CDR2 YSLEER. Germline trimming cut 1 base from V and 0 bases from J; bases unmatched to any gene: 4. CDR3 in DNA: TGCGCCAGCAGCCAAGGTCGGACAGGGGTCTCTGGAAACACCATATATTTT. Translating it yields CASSQGRTGVSGNTIYF.

This chain links TRBV11-2 with TRBJ1-2; D gene uncertain. CDR3 length equals 15 residues. Germline V lookup: CDR1 SGHAT, CDR2 FQNNGV. Deletions cut 4 bases from V and 2 bases from J, with 14 bases between. This CDR3 is CASSSVPEANYGYTF. The CDR3 DNA is TGTGCCAGCAGCTCAGTCCCTGAGGCCAACTATGGCTACACCTTC.

The chain has TRBV28 and TRBJ1-3; D is unresolved. The CDR3 is 11 amino acids. CDR1 and CDR2 (germline): MDHEN, SYDVKM. Trimming pared 8 bases from V and 4 bases from J, leaving 6 bases between. The CDR3 DNA reads as TGTGCCAGCGGTTCGGGAAACACCATATATTTT. Translated: CASGSGNTIYF. Using reference TRBV28 and TRBJ1-3 for the parts outside the CDR3, the full variable domain is DVKVTQSSRYLVKRTGEKVFLECVQDMDHENMFWYRQDPGLGLRLIYFSYDVKMKEKGDIPEGYSVSREKKERFSLILESASTNQTSMYLCASGSGNTIYFGEGSWLTVV.

The chain couples TRBV7-2 to TRBJ1-1; D perhaps matches TRBD1 (6 bases). CDR3 length: 12 residues. V shed 5 bases and J shed 10 bases, with 14 bases lying between them. In germline, CDR1 is SGHTA, CDR2 FQGNSA. The CDR3 reads CASSEQGFGAFF. In DNA form, the CDR3 reads TGTGCCAGCAGCGAACAGGGATTTGGAGCTTTCTTT.

This sequence joins TRBV7-2 and TRBJ1-5; 9 positions match TRBD1. Germline V gene sequence: CDR1 SGHTA, CDR2 FQGNSA. The CDR3 length is 15 residues. V lost 5 bases and J lost 6; bases outside the gene matches: 8. In DNA form, the CDR3 reads TGTGCCAGCAGCCCCGGGACAGGGAGAACTCAGCCCCAGCATTTT. Translating gives CASSPGTGRTQPQHF.

CDR3 DNA sequence: TGTGCCAGCAGTTACCCTTCCCAGGGGGGCGCCTACGAGCAGTACTTC. Residues: CASSYPSQGGAYEQYF. This chain connects TRBV6-5 to TRBJ2-7; D is perhaps TRBD1 (7 bases). CDR3 length equals 16 residues. Trimming pared 2 bases from V and 2 bases from J, leaving 16 bases between. CDR1 and CDR2 from the germline V gene are MNHEY and SVGAGI.

The chain joins TRBV7-9 to TRBJ1-2; D call uncertain. This CDR3 spans 13 amino acids. CDR1 is SEHNR, CDR2 FQNEAQ, per germline (reference sequence). V was shortened by 3 bases and J by 7 bases, with 12 bases between the two germline ends. The CDR3 DNA reads as TGTGCCAGCAGCTTTGAGGGAATTGGTGGCTACACCTTC. This encodes CASSFEGIGGYTF.

The chain recombines TRBV9 with TRBJ2-2; D may be TRBD1 (6 bases). CDR3 length: 16 amino acids. Germline V gene lookup returns CDR1 SGDLS and CDR2 YYNGEE. V gave up 0 bases and J gave up 1 base, with 10 bases separating them. Written as DNA, the CDR3 is TGTGCCAGCAGCGTAGGGGGGCCTTTGAACACCGGGGAGCTGTTTTTT. It yields the protein CASSVGGPLNTGELFF.

This clone has only a few counts. This sequence joins TRBV6-8 and TRBJ1-2; D is perhaps TRBD1 (6 bases). CDR1 MNHGY and CDR2 SAAAGT come from the germline V gene. CDR3 size: 20 residues. V lost 2 bases, J lost 3 bases, and 28 bases lay in between. DNA of the CDR3: TGTGCCAGCAGTTACACCCCCCAGATACAGGGATCTAGATTGGACTATGGCTACACCTTC. As protein: CASSYTPQIQGSRLDYGYTF.

V usage is TRBV19 and J usage is TRBJ1-4; D is perhaps TRBD1 (6 bases). V dropped 5 bases and J dropped 12 bases, with 13 bases sitting between them. This CDR3 has 12 amino acids. Germline-derived CDR1 and CDR2 are LNHDA and SQIVND (reference sequence). The CDR3 here is CASSARTVELFF. The CDR3 DNA is TGTGCCAGTAGTGCACGGACAGTCGAACTGTTTTTT.

This chain links TRBV6-2 or TRBV6-3 with TRBJ1-5; 12 nucleotides align to TRBD1. Per the germline V gene, CDR1 is MNHEY and CDR2 is SVGEGT. The length of the CDR3 is 19 residues. V lost 2 bases, J lost 0 bases, and 8 bases stayed unmatched. CDR3 coding DNA: TGTGCCAGCAGTTACCCCCGGGACAGGGGGCGCGGTAGCAATCAGCCCCAGCATTTT. This gives the protein CASSYPRDRGRGSNQPQHF.

This clone came up a few times. The rearrangement joins TRBV24-1 to TRBJ1-1; 7 bases are a match to TRBD1. Germline V gene lookup returns CDR1 KGHDR and CDR2 SFDVKD. The trim removed 7 bases at V and 1 base at J, leaving 8 bases unmatched. The CDR3 sequence is 15 residues long. The CDR3: CATSGGGTENTEAFF. In DNA form, the CDR3 reads TGTGCCACCAGCGGGGGCGGGACAGAGAACACTGAAGCTTTCTTT.

The CDR3 loop is CASSQDRGDHYNSPLHF. The CDR3 nucleotides read TGCGCCAGCAGCCAAGACCGGGGAGACCACTATAATTCACCCCTCCACTTT. The V call is TRBV4-3, the J call TRBJ1-6; no reliable D call. The CDR3 loop spans 17 amino acids. The germline gives CDR1 LGHNA, CDR2 YSLEER. Trimming took off 0 bases at V and 3 bases at J, with 12 bases between the two ends.